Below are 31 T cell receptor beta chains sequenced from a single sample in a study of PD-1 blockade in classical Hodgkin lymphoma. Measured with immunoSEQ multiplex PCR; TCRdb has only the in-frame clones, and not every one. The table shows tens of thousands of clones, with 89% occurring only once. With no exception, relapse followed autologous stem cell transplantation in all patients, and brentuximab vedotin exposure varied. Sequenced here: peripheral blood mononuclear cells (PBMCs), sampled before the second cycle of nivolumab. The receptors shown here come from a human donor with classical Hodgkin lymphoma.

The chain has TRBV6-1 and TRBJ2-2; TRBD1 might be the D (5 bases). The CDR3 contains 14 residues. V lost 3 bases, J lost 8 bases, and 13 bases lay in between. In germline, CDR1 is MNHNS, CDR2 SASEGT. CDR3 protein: CASSDRVSSGELFF. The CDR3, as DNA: TGTGCCAGCAGTGACAGGGTCTCATCGGGGGAGCTGTTTTTT.

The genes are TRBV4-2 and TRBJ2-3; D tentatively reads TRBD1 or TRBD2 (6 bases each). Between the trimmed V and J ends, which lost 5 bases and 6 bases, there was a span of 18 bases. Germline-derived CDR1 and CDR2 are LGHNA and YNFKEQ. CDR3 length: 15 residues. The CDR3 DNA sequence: TGTGCCAGCAGCTTGTGGGGGGCGGGTCCGGATACGCAGTATTTT. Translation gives CASSLWGAGPDTQYF.

The CDR3 here is CASSRKSSTYNEQFF. The CDR3 bases are TGCGCCAGCAGCCGCAAATCGAGCACCTACAATGAGCAGTTCTTC. The chain employs TRBV5-1 and TRBJ2-1; D gene uncertain. Trimming shortened V by 4 bases and J by 2 bases, and 13 bases separated the two germline ends. The CDR3 extends over 15 amino acids. CDR1 and CDR2 (germline): SGHRS, YFSETQ.

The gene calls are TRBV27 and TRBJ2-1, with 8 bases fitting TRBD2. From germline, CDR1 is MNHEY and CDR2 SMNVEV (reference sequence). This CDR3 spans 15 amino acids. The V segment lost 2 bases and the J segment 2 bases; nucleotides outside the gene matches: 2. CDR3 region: CASSLTGGAYNEQFF. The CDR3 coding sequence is TGTGCCAGCAGTTTAACCGGGGGGGCCTACAATGAGCAGTTCTTC.

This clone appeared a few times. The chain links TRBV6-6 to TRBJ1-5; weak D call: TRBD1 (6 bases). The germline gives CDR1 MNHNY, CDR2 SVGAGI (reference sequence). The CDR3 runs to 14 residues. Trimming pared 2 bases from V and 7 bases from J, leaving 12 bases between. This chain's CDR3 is CASSYLQGYQPQHF. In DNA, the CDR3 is TGTGCCAGCAGTTACCTGCAGGGGTACCAGCCCCAGCATTTT.

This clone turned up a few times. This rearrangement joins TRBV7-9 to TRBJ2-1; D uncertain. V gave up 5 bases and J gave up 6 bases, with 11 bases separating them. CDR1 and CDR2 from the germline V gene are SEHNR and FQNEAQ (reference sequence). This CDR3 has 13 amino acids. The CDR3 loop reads CASSPPAFNEQFF. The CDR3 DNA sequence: TGTGCCAGCAGCCCCCCAGCGTTCAATGAGCAGTTCTTC.

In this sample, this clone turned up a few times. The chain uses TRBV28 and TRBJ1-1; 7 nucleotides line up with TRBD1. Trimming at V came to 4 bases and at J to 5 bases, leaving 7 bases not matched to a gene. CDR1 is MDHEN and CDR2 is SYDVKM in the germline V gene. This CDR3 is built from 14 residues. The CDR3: CASSYTGVGTEAFF. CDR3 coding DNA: TGTGCCAGCAGTTACACAGGGGTAGGAACTGAAGCTTTCTTT. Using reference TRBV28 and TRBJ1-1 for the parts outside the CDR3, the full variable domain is DVKVTQSSRYLVKRTGEKVFLECVQDMDHENMFWYRQDPGLGLRLIYFSYDVKMKEKGDIPEGYSVSREKKERFSLILESASTNQTSMYLCASSYTGVGTEAFFGQGTRLTVV.

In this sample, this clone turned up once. CDR3: CASSLTDATNEKLFF. The DNA of the CDR3 is TGTGCCAGCAGTTTGACAGACGCAACTAATGAAAAACTGTTTTTT. The V call is TRBV28, the J call TRBJ1-4, with D perhaps matching TRBD1 (5 bases). CDR1 and CDR2 from the germline V gene are MDHEN and SYDVKM. V was trimmed by 3 bases and J by 0 bases, leaving 8 bases between them. This CDR3 is built from 15 residues.

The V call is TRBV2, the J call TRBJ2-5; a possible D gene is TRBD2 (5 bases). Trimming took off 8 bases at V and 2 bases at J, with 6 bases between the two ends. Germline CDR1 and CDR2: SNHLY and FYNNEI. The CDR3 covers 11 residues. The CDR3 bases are TGTGCCAGCGAGGGACAAGAGACCCAGTACTTC. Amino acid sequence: CASEGQETQYF.

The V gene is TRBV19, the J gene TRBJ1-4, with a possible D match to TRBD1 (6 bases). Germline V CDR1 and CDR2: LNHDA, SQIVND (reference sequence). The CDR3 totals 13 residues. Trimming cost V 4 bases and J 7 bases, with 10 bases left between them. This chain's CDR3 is CASSNQGTEKLFF. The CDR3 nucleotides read TGTGCCAGTAGTAATCAGGGGACTGAAAAACTGTTTTTT.

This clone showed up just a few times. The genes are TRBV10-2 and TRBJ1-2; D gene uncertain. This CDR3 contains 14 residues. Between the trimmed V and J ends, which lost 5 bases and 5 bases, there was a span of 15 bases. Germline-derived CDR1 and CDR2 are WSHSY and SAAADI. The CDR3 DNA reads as TGCGCCAGCAGTCGGCTCGAAGCAAGTTATGGCTACACCTTC. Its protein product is CASSRLEASYGYTF.

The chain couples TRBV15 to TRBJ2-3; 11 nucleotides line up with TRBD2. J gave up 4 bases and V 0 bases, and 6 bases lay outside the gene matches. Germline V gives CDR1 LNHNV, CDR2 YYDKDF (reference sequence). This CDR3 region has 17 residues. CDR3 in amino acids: CATSRDSISGGADTQYF. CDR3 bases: TGTGCCACCAGCAGAGATAGTATTAGCGGGGGGGCAGATACGCAGTATTTT.

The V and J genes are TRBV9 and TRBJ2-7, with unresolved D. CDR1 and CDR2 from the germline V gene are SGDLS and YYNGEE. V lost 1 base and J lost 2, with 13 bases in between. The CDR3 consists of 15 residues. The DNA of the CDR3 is TGTGCCAGCAGCGTAACGGGCAGCCCAGCCTACGAGCAGTACTTC. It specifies CASSVTGSPAYEQYF. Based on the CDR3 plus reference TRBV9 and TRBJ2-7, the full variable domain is DSGVTQTPKHLITATGQRVTLRCSPRSGDLSVYWYQQSLDQGLQFLIQYYNGEERAKGNILERFSAQQFPDLHSELNLSSLELGDSALYFCASSVTGSPAYEQYFGPGTRLTVT.

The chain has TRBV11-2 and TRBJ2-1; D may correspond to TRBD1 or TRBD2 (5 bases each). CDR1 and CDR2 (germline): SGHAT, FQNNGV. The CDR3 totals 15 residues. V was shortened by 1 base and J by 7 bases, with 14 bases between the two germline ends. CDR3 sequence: CASSLGFGKGNEQFF. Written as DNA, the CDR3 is TGTGCCAGCAGCTTAGGGTTCGGGAAGGGGAATGAGCAGTTCTTC.

The CDR3 sequence: CASSPRTSGGSYEQYF. The CDR3 nucleotides are TGCGCCAGCAGCCCAAGAACTAGCGGGGGGTCCTACGAGCAGTACTTC. The rearrangement links TRBV5-1 to TRBJ2-7, with TRBD2 matching over 12 bases. The germline V gene has CDR1 SGHRS and CDR2 YFSETQ. Germline trimming cut 4 bases from V and 1 base from J; bases unmatched to any gene: 6. This CDR3 has 16 residues.

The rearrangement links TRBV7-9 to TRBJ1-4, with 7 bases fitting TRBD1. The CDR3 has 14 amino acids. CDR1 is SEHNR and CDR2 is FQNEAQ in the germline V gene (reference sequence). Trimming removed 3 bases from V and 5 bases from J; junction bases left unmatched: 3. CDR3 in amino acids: CASSLETGNEKLFF. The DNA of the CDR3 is TGTGCCAGCAGCTTGGAGACAGGGAATGAAAAACTGTTTTTT.

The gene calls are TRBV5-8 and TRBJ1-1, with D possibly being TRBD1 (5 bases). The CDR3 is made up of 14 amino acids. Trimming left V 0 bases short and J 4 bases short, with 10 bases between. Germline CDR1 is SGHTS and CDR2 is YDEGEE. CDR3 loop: CASSLGQRGTEAFF. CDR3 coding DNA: TGTGCCAGCAGCTTGGGCCAGAGGGGCACTGAAGCTTTCTTT.

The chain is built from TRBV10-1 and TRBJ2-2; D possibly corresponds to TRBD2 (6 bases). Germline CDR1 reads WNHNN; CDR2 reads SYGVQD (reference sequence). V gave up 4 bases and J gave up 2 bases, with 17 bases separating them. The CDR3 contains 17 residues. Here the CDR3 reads CASSGTLSGKNTGELFF. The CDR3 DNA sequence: TGCGCCAGCAGTGGGACCCTTAGCGGAAAAAACACCGGGGAGCTGTTTTTT.

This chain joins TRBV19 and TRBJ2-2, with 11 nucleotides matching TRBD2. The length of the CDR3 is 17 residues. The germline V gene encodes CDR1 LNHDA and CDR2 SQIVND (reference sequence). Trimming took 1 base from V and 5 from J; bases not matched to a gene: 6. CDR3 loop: CASSIVTSGSVTGELFF. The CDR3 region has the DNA TGTGCCAGTAGTATAGTAACTAGCGGGAGTGTAACCGGGGAGCTGTTTTTT.

CDR3 sequence reads: CASSLGEGIETQYF. CDR3 DNA: TGTGCCAGCAGCTTAGGGGAGGGTATAGAGACCCAGTACTTC. The chain joins TRBV11-3 to TRBJ2-5, with TRBD2 identical over 7 bases. CDR1 is SGHNT and CDR2 is YENEEA in the germline V gene. The J segment lost 4 bases and the V segment lost 1 base, leaving 3 bases of the junction unmatched. The CDR3 spans 14 residues.

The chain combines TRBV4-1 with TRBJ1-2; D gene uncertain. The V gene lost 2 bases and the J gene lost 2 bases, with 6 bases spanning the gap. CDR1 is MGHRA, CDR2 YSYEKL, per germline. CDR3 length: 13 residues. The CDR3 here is CASSQYRNYGYTF. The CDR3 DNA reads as TGCGCCAGCAGCCAATATAGAAACTATGGCTACACCTTC.

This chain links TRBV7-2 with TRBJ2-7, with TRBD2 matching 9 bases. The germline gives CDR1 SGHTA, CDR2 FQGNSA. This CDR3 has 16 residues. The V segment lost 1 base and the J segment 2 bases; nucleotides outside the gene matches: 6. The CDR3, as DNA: TGTGCCAGCAGCTTAGGGGTAGCGGGAGTTACCTACGAGCAGTACTTC. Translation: CASSLGVAGVTYEQYF. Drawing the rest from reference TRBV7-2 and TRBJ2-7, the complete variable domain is GAGVSQSPSNKVTEKGKDVELRCDPISGHTALYWYRQSLGQGLEFLIYFQGNSAPDKSGLPSDRFSAERTGGSVSTLTIQRTQQEDSAVYLCASSLGVAGVTYEQYFGPGTRLTVT.

Here the CDR3 DNA reads TGTGCCAGCAGCCAAGCGGGGGCTTGGGGGCAGTTCTTC. Protein: CASSQAGAWGQFF. The genes are TRBV7-9 and TRBJ2-1; 8 bases line up with TRBD2. Germline CDR1 reads SEHNR; CDR2 reads FQNEAQ (reference sequence). Trimming removed 5 bases from V and 12 bases from J; junction bases left unmatched: 9. The CDR3 extends over 13 amino acids.

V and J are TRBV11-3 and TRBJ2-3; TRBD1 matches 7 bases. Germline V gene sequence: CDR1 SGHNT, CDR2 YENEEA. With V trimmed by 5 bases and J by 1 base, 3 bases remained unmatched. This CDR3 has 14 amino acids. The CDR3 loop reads CASSAGTGTDTQYF. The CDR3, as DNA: TGTGCCAGCAGCGCCGGGACAGGCACAGATACGCAGTATTTT.

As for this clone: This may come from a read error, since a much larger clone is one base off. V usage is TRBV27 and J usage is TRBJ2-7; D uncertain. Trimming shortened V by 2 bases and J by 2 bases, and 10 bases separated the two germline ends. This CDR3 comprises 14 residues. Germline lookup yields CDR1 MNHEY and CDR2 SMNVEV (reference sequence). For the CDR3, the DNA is TGTGCCAGCAGTTTAGGGGTGGGCCCCTACGAGCAGTACTTC. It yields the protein CASSLGVGPYEQYF.

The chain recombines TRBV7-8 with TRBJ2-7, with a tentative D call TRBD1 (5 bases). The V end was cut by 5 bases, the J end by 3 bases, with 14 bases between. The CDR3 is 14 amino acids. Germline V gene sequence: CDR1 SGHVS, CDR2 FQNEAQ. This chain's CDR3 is CASSKTTANYEQYF. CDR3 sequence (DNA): TGTGCCAGCAGCAAAACGACAGCGAACTACGAGCAGTACTTC.

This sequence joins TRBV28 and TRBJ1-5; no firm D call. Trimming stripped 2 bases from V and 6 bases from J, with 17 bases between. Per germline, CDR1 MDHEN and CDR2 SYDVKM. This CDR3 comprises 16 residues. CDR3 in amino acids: CASSLPLSEPRQPQHF. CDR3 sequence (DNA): TGTGCCAGCAGTTTACCGTTATCGGAGCCGCGTCAGCCCCAGCATTTT. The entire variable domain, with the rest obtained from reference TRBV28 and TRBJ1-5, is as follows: DVKVTQSSRYLVKRTGEKVFLECVQDMDHENMFWYRQDPGLGLRLIYFSYDVKMKEKGDIPEGYSVSREKKERFSLILESASTNQTSMYLCASSLPLSEPRQPQHFGDGTRLSIL.

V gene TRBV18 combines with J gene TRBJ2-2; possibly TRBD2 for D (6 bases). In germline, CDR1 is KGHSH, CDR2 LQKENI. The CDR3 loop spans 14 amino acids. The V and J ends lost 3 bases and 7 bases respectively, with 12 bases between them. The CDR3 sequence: CASSPVGSLGELFF. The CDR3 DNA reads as TGTGCCAGCTCACCGGTCGGGAGCCTCGGGGAGCTGTTTTTT.

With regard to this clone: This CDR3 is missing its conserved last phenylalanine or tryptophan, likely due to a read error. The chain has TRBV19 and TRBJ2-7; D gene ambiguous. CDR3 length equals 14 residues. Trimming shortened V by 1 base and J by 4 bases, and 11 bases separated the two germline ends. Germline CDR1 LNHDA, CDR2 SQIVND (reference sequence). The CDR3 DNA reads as TGTGCCAGTAGTATAGGTCCCGGACGGTACGAGCAGTACCTC. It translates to CASSIGPGRYEQYL.

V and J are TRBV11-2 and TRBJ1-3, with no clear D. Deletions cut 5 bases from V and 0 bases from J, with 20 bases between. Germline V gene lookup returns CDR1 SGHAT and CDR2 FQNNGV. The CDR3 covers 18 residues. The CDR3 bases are TGTGCCAGCAGCCCCCGTGCGGGGTCCGCGGTCTCTGGAAACACCATATATTTT. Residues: CASSPRAGSAVSGNTIYF.

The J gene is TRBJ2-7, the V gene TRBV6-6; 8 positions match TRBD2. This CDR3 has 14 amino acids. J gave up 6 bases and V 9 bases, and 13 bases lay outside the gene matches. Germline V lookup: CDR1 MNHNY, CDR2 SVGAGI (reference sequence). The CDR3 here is CASFGGVSGLEQYF. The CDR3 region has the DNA TGTGCCAGTTTCGGGGGGGTATCGGGCCTCGAGCAGTACTTC.